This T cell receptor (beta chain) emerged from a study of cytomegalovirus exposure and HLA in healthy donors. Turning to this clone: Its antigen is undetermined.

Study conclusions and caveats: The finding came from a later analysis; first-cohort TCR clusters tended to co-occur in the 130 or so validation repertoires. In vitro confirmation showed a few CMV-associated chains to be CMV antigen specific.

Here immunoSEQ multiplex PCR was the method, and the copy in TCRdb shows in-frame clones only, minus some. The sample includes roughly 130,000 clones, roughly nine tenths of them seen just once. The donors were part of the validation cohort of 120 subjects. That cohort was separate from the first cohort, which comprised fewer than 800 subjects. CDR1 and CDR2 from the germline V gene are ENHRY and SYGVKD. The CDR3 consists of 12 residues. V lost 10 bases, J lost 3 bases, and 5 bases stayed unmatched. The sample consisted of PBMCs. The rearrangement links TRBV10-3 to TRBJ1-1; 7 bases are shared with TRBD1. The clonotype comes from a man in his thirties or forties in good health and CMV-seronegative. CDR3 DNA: TGTGCCACGACCGGGACAGACACTGAAGCTTTCTTT. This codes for CATTGTDTEAFF.